Each of the 4 T cell receptor beta chains below was sequenced from the same sample in a study of cytomegalovirus exposure and HLA in healthy donors. Both 60 Vbeta primers and 13 Jbeta primers went into the PCR. Generated by immunoSEQ multiplex PCR, the TCRdb table keeps only in-frame clones and is missing some. The table lists some 130,000 clones, more than 9.5% of them singletons. The sample taken for sequencing was PBMCs. The receptors originated from a man aged 50 to 60 in good health and CMV-seronegative.

This clone was seen just once. The V call is TRBV5-8, the J call TRBJ1-2; D remains unclear. The CDR3 sequence is 16 residues long. From germline, CDR1 is SGHTS and CDR2 YDEGEE. The V and J ends lost 3 bases and 7 bases respectively, with 22 bases between them. The CDR3 loop reads CASSSVAWGGQAGYTF. The DNA for the CDR3 is TGTGCCAGCAGCTCGGTTGCGTGGGGAGGGCAGGCTGGCTACACCTTC. The whole variable domain, remainder taken from reference TRBV5-8 and TRBJ1-2, is EAGVTQSPTHLIKTRGQQATLRCSPISGHTSVYWYQQALGLGLQFLLWYDEGEERNRGNFPPRFSGRQFPNYSSELNVNALELEDSALYLCASSSVAWGGQAGYTFGSGTRLTVV.

This clone has more than one count but fewer than ten. The CDR3 region has the DNA TGCGCCAGCAGCTTGAGCGGCAGGGGGTGGGAGCAGTACTTC. It is translated as CASSLSGRGWEQYF. The chain has TRBV5-1 and TRBJ2-7, with 7 bases matching TRBD1. Trimming at V came to 1 base and at J to 7 bases, leaving 8 bases not matched to a gene. CDR3 size: 14 residues. Germline V CDR1 and CDR2: SGHRS, YFSETQ.

The chain carries TRBV2 and TRBJ1-3, with a weak D call TRBD1 (6 bases). The CDR3 has 14 residues. With 7 bases removed from V and 1 base from J, the gap between germline ends came to 11 bases. The V gene's germline CDR1 is SNHLY and CDR2 FYNNEI. The CDR3 is CASKADSSGNTIYF. CDR3 DNA: TGTGCCAGCAAAGCGGACAGTTCTGGAAACACCATATATTTT.

The rearrangement links TRBV30 to TRBJ1-5; 8 positions agree with TRBD1. This CDR3 contains 15 residues. V lost 5 bases and J lost 9; bases outside the gene matches: 15. Germline V gene sequence: CDR1 GTSNPN, CDR2 SVGIG (reference sequence). The CDR3 protein is CAWEITGPGTGPQHF. The CDR3 DNA follows: TGTGCCTGGGAGATCACCGGCCCCGGGACAGGGCCCCAGCATTTT.